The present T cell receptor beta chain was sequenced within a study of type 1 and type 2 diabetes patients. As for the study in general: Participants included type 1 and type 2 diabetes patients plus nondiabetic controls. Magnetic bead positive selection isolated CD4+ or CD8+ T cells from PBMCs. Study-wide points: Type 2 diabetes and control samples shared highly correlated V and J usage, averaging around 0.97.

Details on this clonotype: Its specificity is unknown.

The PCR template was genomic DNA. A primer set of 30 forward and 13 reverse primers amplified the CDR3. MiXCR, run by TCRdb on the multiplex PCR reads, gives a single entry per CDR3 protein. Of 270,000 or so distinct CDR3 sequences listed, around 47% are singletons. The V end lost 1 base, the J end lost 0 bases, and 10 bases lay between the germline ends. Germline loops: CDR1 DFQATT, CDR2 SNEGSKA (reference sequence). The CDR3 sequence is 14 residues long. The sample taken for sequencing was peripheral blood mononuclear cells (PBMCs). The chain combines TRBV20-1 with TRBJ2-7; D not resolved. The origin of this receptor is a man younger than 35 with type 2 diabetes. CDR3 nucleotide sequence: TGCAGTGCTAGAGGGCTCGAGAGCTCCTACGAGCAGTACTTC. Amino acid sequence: CSARGLESSYEQYF.